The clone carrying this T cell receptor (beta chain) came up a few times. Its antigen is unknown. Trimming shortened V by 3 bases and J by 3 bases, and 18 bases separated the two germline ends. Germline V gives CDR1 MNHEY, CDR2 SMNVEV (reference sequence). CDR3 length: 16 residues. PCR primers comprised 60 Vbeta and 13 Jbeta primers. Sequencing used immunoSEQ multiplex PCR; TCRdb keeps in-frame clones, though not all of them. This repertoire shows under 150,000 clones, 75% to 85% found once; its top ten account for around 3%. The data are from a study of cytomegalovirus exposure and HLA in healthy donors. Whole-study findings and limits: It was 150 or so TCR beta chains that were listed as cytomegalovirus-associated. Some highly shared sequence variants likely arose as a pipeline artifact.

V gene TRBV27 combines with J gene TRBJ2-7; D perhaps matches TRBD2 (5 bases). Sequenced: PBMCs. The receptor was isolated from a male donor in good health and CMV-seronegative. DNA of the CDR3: TGTGCCAGCAGTTTTCTCAATGCCGGGGTGCGCTACGAGCAGTACTTC. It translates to CASSFLNAGVRYEQYF.